This T cell receptor beta chain was sequenced during a study of shared clonotypes between healthy human individuals. The CDR3 covers 15 residues. The germline V gene has CDR1 LNHDA and CDR2 SQIVND (reference sequence). Trimming took off 0 bases at V and 4 bases at J, with 12 bases between the two ends. Measured with immunoSEQ multiplex PCR; TCRdb has only the in-frame clones, and not every one. Of some 800,000 clones listed, roughly 92% were seen once; the top ten hold 24%. CD8 cells classed as naive were CD45RO-negative and positively selected for CCR7, excluding terminally differentiated effector memory CD45RA+ cells. Nashville, Tennessee was home to all donors, who were Caucasian adults.

The sample comprised naive CD8+ T cells sorted from blood. The source of this sequence is a man aged 30 to 39 in good health. This chain links TRBV19 with TRBJ1-1, with D perhaps matching TRBD1 (6 bases). CDR3 coding DNA: TGTGCCAGTAGTATAGAGGGGACACCTGCCACTGAAGCTTTCTTT. This translates into CASSIEGTPATEAFF.